The 12 T cell receptor beta chains presented below share a single source sample, sequenced in a study of blood T cell repertoires in COVID-19. Produced via immunoSEQ multiplex PCR; TCRdb's table is partial and in-frame only. The table lists roughly 120,000 clones, roughly 90% of them singletons, with roughly 8% in the top ten. The sample consisted of peripheral blood. Source of these receptors: a man in his 70s who had recovered from COVID-19.

This chain uses TRBV2 with TRBJ2-7; a possible D gene is TRBD2 (5 bases). CDR3 length: 12 amino acids. V was shortened by 6 bases and J by 5 bases, with 11 bases between the two germline ends. From germline, CDR1 is SNHLY and CDR2 FYNNEI. The CDR3 region is CASSRQEDEQYF. CDR3 nucleotides: TGTGCCAGCAGCCGCCAGGAGGACGAGCAGTACTTC.

The rearrangement joins TRBV7-9 to TRBJ2-1; 7 nucleotides line up with TRBD2. Germline lookup yields CDR1 SEHNR and CDR2 FQNEAQ (reference sequence). V trimming: 5 bases; J trimming: 10 bases; junction bases outside the gene matches: 14. This CDR3 is built from 15 residues. The CDR3 loop is CASSPLTSVGQEQFF. The CDR3 nucleotides are TGTGCCAGCAGCCCCCTCACTAGCGTAGGTCAAGAGCAGTTCTTC.

J is TRBJ1-3 and V is TRBV9; D possibly corresponds to TRBD1 (5 bases). V shed 4 bases and J shed 2 bases, with 16 bases lying between them. The CDR3 is 16 residues long. The germline V gene has CDR1 SGDLS and CDR2 YYNGEE. Here the CDR3 reads CASSPLGGLAGNTIYF. CDR3 DNA sequence: TGTGCCAGCAGCCCCTTGGGGGGGTTAGCTGGAAACACCATATATTTT.

The V call is TRBV5-1, the J call TRBJ1-5; a weak D match, TRBD1 (5 bases). V lost 0 bases and J 6 bases, leaving 13 bases between the germline ends. The length of the CDR3 is 15 residues. Germline loops: CDR1 SGHRS, CDR2 YFSETQ. Here the CDR3 reads CASSLDGGGSQPQHF. The CDR3 DNA reads TGCGCCAGCAGCTTGGACGGGGGGGGAAGTCAGCCCCAGCATTTT.

This clone was seen a single time. This chain links TRBV4-1 with TRBJ2-2; D might be TRBD2 (6 bases). In germline, CDR1 is MGHRA, CDR2 YSYEKL. The CDR3 loop spans 15 amino acids. Trimming took 4 bases from V and 2 from J, leaving 11 bases between them. The CDR3 nucleotides read TGCGCCAGCAGCCGAAGTGCGGGAAACACCGGGGAGCTGTTTTTT. It encodes CASSRSAGNTGELFF.

The rearrangement links TRBV5-6 to TRBJ2-5, with 11 bases matching TRBD1. CDR1 and CDR2 (germline): SGHDT, YYEEEE. CDR3 length equals 16 residues. V lost 0 bases to trimming and J lost 7 bases; unmatched junction nucleotides: 8. The CDR3 coding sequence is TGTGCCAGCAGCTTGGGTGGACAGGGGGCACTCGGGACCCAGTACTTC. It codes for CASSLGGQGALGTQYF.

This chain uses TRBV28 with TRBJ1-5; TRBD1 aligns across 10 bases. J gave up 4 bases and V 2 bases, and 2 bases lay outside the gene matches. The CDR3 is 15 amino acids. CDR1 MDHEN and CDR2 SYDVKM come from the germline V gene. The CDR3 DNA is TGTGCCAGCAGTTTAGGGACAGGGGTTAATCAGCCCCAGCATTTT. Its translation: CASSLGTGVNQPQHF.

The chain joins TRBV5-1 to TRBJ2-7, with 9 bases fitting TRBD1. The CDR3 runs 14 residues. V was clipped by 1 base and J by 4 bases; unmatched bases: 3. In germline, CDR1 is SGHRS, CDR2 YFSETQ. This chain's CDR3 is CASSLQGQGYEQYF. For the CDR3, the DNA is TGCGCCAGCAGCTTGCAGGGACAGGGATACGAGCAGTACTTC.

This chain links TRBV4-2 with TRBJ1-4; a weak D match, TRBD1 (6 bases). Trimming took 4 bases from V and 0 from J, leaving 9 bases between them. This CDR3 spans 15 amino acids. CDR1 LGHNA and CDR2 YNFKEQ come from the germline V gene. CDR3 DNA sequence: TGTGCCAGCAGCCCTAGACAGGCAACTAATGAAAAACTGTTTTTT. Encoded protein: CASSPRQATNEKLFF.

The gene calls are TRBV25-1 and TRBJ2-2; TRBD2 might be the D (7 bases). Germline loops: CDR1 MGHDK, CDR2 SYGVNS. Trimming shortened V by 5 bases and J by 1 base, and 14 bases separated the two germline ends. CDR3 length: 16 residues. The CDR3 sequence is CASSSVGGENTGELFF. The CDR3 DNA is TGTGCCAGCAGTTCCGTAGGGGGGGAGAACACCGGGGAGCTGTTTTTT.

V usage is TRBV24-1 and J usage is TRBJ2-7; 9 positions match TRBD1. Trimming cost V 4 bases and J 5 bases; bases outside gene matches: 5. CDR1 and CDR2 from the germline V gene are KGHDR and SFDVKD. This CDR3 contains 14 residues. CDR3 protein: CATSESGQGHEQYF. The CDR3, as DNA: TGTGCCACCAGTGAATCTGGACAGGGGCACGAGCAGTACTTC.

This chain uses TRBV10-3 with TRBJ1-5; 8 bases match TRBD1. This CDR3 is 17 amino acids long. Per the germline V gene, CDR1 is ENHRY and CDR2 is SYGVKD. V lost 0 bases to trimming and J lost 3 bases; unmatched junction nucleotides: 7. This chain's CDR3 is CAISESRSGGFNQPQHF. CDR3 DNA: TGTGCCATCAGTGAGTCAAGGTCAGGGGGCTTCAATCAGCCCCAGCATTTT.